The next 19 T cell receptor beta chains were all read from a single sample in a study of T cells in Graves' hyperthyroidism and ophthalmopathy. Amplification targeted TCR beta CDR3 regions from RNA transcripts. RT-PCR in the first round (using the HTBI primer set) targeted the TCR CDR3. Via MiXCR, TCRdb re-called the multiplex PCR reads, giving one row per CDR3 protein. The table shows roughly 360,000 distinct CDR3 sequences, with about 14% occurring only once. Sequencing was done on a sample of blood. The receptors were sampled from a man aged 25 to 40 with Graves' hyperthyroidism that later progressed to Graves' ophthalmopathy.

This clonotype has a handful of counts. V usage is TRBV20-1 and J usage is TRBJ1-6; 8 bases fit TRBD1. With V trimmed by 0 bases and J by 5 bases, 3 bases remained unmatched. The CDR3 contains 15 residues. The germline CDR1 and CDR2 sequences are DFQATT and SNEGSKA (reference sequence). The CDR3 coding sequence is TGCAGTGCTAGAGATCAGGGGGCAGATAATTCACCCCTCCACTTT. Encoded protein: CSARDQGADNSPLHF.

In its sample, this clonotype was seen many times. CDR3: CASSLFGATGELFF. CDR3 in DNA: TGTGCCAGCAGTTTATTCGGCGCCACCGGGGAGCTGTTTTTT. The chain employs TRBV28 and TRBJ2-2; D is uncertain. V dropped 1 base and J dropped 4 bases, with 7 bases sitting between them. The CDR3 is made up of 14 amino acids. Germline CDR1 and CDR2: MDHEN and SYDVKM.

CDR3 sequence reads: CSVAPRGDEQYF. The CDR3 bases are TGCAGCGTTGCGCCCAGGGGGGACGAGCAGTACTTC. The chain joins TRBV29-1 to TRBJ2-7; D is possibly TRBD1 (7 bases). This CDR3 is built from 12 residues. The V end lost 4 bases, the J end lost 5 bases, and 12 bases lay between the germline ends. CDR1 and CDR2 from the germline V gene are SQVTM and ANQGSEA.

The chain couples TRBV7-9 to TRBJ2-5, with unresolved D. The germline V and J ends were trimmed by 5 bases and 0 bases, with 7 bases remaining between them. CDR1 and CDR2 (germline): SEHNR, FQNEAQ (reference sequence). The CDR3 runs 13 residues. DNA for the CDR3: TGTGCCAGCAGCACCCGACACCAAGAGACCCAGTACTTC. Protein: CASSTRHQETQYF.

This clonotype was picked up a small number of times. CDR3 in amino acids: CASKFLSGNTIYF. The CDR3 DNA is TGTGCCAGCAAATTTCTCTCTGGAAACACCATATATTTT. The V call is TRBV12-3 or TRBV12-4, the J call TRBJ1-3; D gene ambiguous. Trimming took 7 bases from V and 0 from J, leaving 7 bases between them. The CDR3 loop spans 13 amino acids.

This clonotype showed up many times. V usage is TRBV2 and J usage is TRBJ2-1, with 7 bases lining up with TRBD2. Germline CDR1 reads SNHLY; CDR2 reads FYNNEI. V gave up 2 bases and J gave up 9 bases; unmatched junction bases: 4. This CDR3 spans 13 amino acids. CDR3 bases: TGTGCCAGCAGTGAAATGGGAGGGCCTGAGCAGTTCTTC. This translates into CASSEMGGPEQFF.

This clonotype was counted between two and nine times. For the CDR3, the DNA is TGTGCCAGCAGCCAAGATATAGTACCTGGAAACACCATATATTTT. This encodes CASSQDIVPGNTIYF. The chain has TRBV3-1 and TRBJ1-3, with D unresolved. This CDR3 has 15 residues. CDR1 LGHDT and CDR2 YNNKEL come from the germline V gene (reference sequence). V was trimmed by 0 bases and J by 2 bases, leaving 8 bases between them.

CDR3 DNA: TGTGCCAGCAGTGAATCCCTAGCGGGGGGATGGGAGACCCAGTACTTC. Translated, it gives CASSESLAGGWETQYF. The rearrangement uses TRBV25-1 and TRBJ2-5, with 11 bases lining up with TRBD2. In germline, CDR1 is MGHDK, CDR2 SYGVNS. V lost 1 base, J lost 5 bases, and 6 bases stayed unmatched. This CDR3 has 16 residues. Full variable domain (rest looked up from reference TRBV25-1 and TRBJ2-5): EADIYQTPRYLVIGTGKKITLECSQTMGHDKMYWYQQDPGMELHLIHYSYGVNSTEKGDLSSESTVSRIRTEHFPLTLESARPSHTSQYLCASSESLAGGWETQYFGPGTRLLVL.

This clonotype showed up many times. The V gene is TRBV2, the J gene TRBJ1-2; 7 bases map to TRBD1. V dropped 6 bases and J dropped 0; count of bases not matched to a gene: 4. The V gene's germline CDR1 is SNHLY and CDR2 FYNNEI. The CDR3 covers 14 residues. The CDR3 here is CASSEQGTNYGYTF. CDR3 in DNA: TGTGCCAGCAGCGAACAGGGGACTAACTATGGCTACACCTTC.

In its sample, this clonotype was seen many times. The V gene is TRBV12-3 or TRBV12-4, the J gene TRBJ1-2; maybe TRBD1 (5 bases). The CDR3 totals 13 residues. V was pared by 8 bases and J by 2 bases, with 12 bases between. In DNA, the CDR3 is TGTGCCAGCGACCCAGGGACGAACTATGGCTACACCTTC. Translation: CASDPGTNYGYTF.

This clonotype was found many times. The CDR3 spells CASSFGTRAGELFF. The CDR3 bases are TGTGCCAGCAGTTTTGGCACCCGCGCCGGGGAGCTGTTTTTT. This chain connects TRBV12-3 or TRBV12-4 to TRBJ2-2, with unresolved D. This CDR3 has 14 amino acids. Trimming shortened V by 3 bases and J by 6 bases, and 11 bases separated the two germline ends.

This clonotype was counted at least ten times. V is TRBV12-3 or TRBV12-4 and J is TRBJ2-2; 8 nucleotides align to TRBD2. The trim removed 6 bases at V and 1 base at J, leaving 10 bases unmatched. The CDR3 is made up of 17 amino acids. The chain's CDR3 is CASSAWSGGWNTGELFF. The CDR3, as DNA: TGTGCCAGCAGCGCGTGGAGCGGGGGCTGGAACACCGGGGAGCTGTTTTTT.

The genes are TRBV28 and TRBJ2-7, with 9 bases that match TRBD1. The CDR3 has 14 residues. Per germline, CDR1 MDHEN and CDR2 SYDVKM. V was pared by 5 bases and J by 4 bases, with 6 bases of the junction left unmatched. CDR3 sequence reads: CASSTHGTGYEQYF. DNA of the CDR3: TGTGCCAGCAGTACCCACGGGACAGGGTACGAGCAGTACTTC.

This clonotype was counted a few times. CDR3 nucleotide sequence: TGTGCCAGCTCACCAGAAACAGGGGCAAATCAGCCCCAGCATTTT. Its protein product is CASSPETGANQPQHF. V usage is TRBV18 and J usage is TRBJ1-5, with TRBD1 matching over 7 bases. After removal of 2 bases from V and 4 bases from J, the junction contained 5 bases not matched to a gene. Germline CDR1 reads KGHSH; CDR2 reads LQKENI. This CDR3 is built from 15 residues.

This clonotype was detected many times. The rearrangement links TRBV7-9 to TRBJ2-4; 7 bases agree with TRBD1. Germline CDR1 SEHNR, CDR2 FQNEAQ (reference sequence). The CDR3 extends over 15 amino acids. The V gene end was trimmed by 4 bases and the J gene end by 4 bases; junction bases not matched to a gene: 7. CDR3 region: CASSSRGTEKNIQYF. The CDR3 DNA is TGTGCCAGCAGCTCTAGAGGGACAGAGAAAAACATTCAGTACTTC.

This clonotype came up a few times. The chain links TRBV24-1 to TRBJ2-2; D gene uncertain. Germline values: CDR1 KGHDR, CDR2 SFDVKD. The CDR3 loop spans 13 amino acids. V was shortened by 6 bases and J by 2 bases, with 6 bases between the two germline ends. This CDR3 reads CATSKLNTGELFF. The CDR3 nucleotides are TGTGCCACCAGTAAACTCAACACCGGGGAGCTGTTTTTT.

Points on this clonotype: One end of the junction fails to match germline, which may point to a read error. This chain connects TRBV20-1 to TRBJ1-4; 9 bases agree with TRBD1. CDR1 and CDR2 (germline): DFQATT, SNEGSKA (reference sequence). The CDR3 is made up of 15 amino acids. The CDR3 spells CSARTGGVTNQKLFF. CDR3 DNA sequence: TGCAGTGCTAGAACAGGGGGCGTAACTAATCAAAAACTGTTTTTT.

The rearrangement uses TRBV7-9 and TRBJ2-7; D might be TRBD2 (6 bases). CDR3 size: 14 residues. V was pared by 5 bases and J by 2 bases, with 13 bases between. Germline V gene sequence: CDR1 SEHNR, CDR2 FQNEAQ (reference sequence). The CDR3 protein is CASSIGTPAYEQYF. DNA for the CDR3: TGTGCCAGCAGCATCGGGACTCCTGCCTACGAGCAGTACTTC.

In its sample, this clonotype was seen a few times. The rearrangement joins TRBV6-1 to TRBJ1-3; weak D call: TRBD1 (6 bases). The CDR3 spans 14 residues. The germline V gene has CDR1 MNHNS and CDR2 SASEGT. The germline V and J ends were trimmed by 8 bases and 7 bases, with 18 bases remaining between them. CDR3 protein: CASVGDTVLNTIYF. The CDR3 nucleotides are TGTGCCAGCGTTGGGGACACGGTTTTGAACACCATATATTTT.